The next 12 T cell receptor beta chains were all read from a single sample in a study of CD8+CD57+ T cells in acquired aplastic anemia. Only patients with CD8+CD57+ cell expansion on flow cytometry were chosen for sequencing. Genomic DNA was employed as the template in profiling TCR beta VDJ and CDR3. TCRdb recomputed calls from the reads with MiXCR, one row per CDR3 protein. The profile shows 100,000 to 150,000 distinct CDR3 sequences, roughly 40% of them singletons. Material: sorted CD4+, CD8+, or CD8+CD57+ T cells (not recorded which) from PBMCs. All receptors come from a human donor with aplastic anemia.

This clonotype showed up just once. The V and J genes are TRBV6-2 or TRBV6-3 and TRBJ2-1; the D gene is possibly TRBD2 (6 bases). The CDR3 has 17 amino acids. The V end was cut by 1 base, the J end by 5 bases, with 18 bases between. The V gene's germline CDR1 is MNHEY and CDR2 SVGEGT. CDR3 sequence: CASSYLGLGGSHNEQFF. CDR3 DNA: TGTGCCAGCAGTTACTTAGGACTGGGGGGTTCTCACAATGAGCAGTTCTTC.

Many counts were recorded for this clonotype. The chain recombines TRBV20-1 with TRBJ1-6; TRBD1 agrees at 7 bases. CDR3 length equals 15 residues. The germline V gene encodes CDR1 DFQATT and CDR2 SNEGSKA (reference sequence). J gave up 4 bases and V 1 base, and 4 bases lay outside the gene matches. The CDR3 sequence: CSARVGTDYNSPLHF. The CDR3 region has the DNA TGCAGTGCTAGAGTCGGGACAGATTATAATTCACCCCTCCACTTT.

On this clonotype itself: A single base separates this from a much larger clone, so it may be a read error. The chain has TRBV6-5 and TRBJ2-7, with D tentatively TRBD1 (6 bases). Germline CDR1 MNHEY, CDR2 SVGAGI. CDR3 size: 15 residues. In DNA, the CDR3 is TGTACCAGCAGTTACACTCCCGGACAGTCCTACGAGCAGTACTTC. It encodes CTSSYTPGQSYEQYF.

The genes are TRBV19 and TRBJ1-2; no reliable D call. Germline-derived CDR1 and CDR2 are LNHDA and SQIVND (reference sequence). V lost 9 bases to trimming and J lost 4 bases, with 18 bases between them. This CDR3 region has 14 residues. As DNA, the CDR3 is TGTGCCAGCCGAAGCAACCACGATTTCTATGGCTACACCTTC. This gives the protein CASRSNHDFYGYTF.

The table lists this clonotype with many counts. The rearrangement uses TRBV2 and TRBJ2-3; D unresolved. Trimming cost V 7 bases and J 1 base, with 9 bases left between them. CDR1 and CDR2 (germline): SNHLY, FYNNEI. The CDR3 runs to 13 residues. In nucleotides, the CDR3 is TGTGCCAGCAACGACCGGGGCACAGATACGCAGTATTTT. This gives the protein CASNDRGTDTQYF.

This clonotype was seen at least ten times. The chain employs TRBV20-1 and TRBJ1-6, with D perhaps matching TRBD1 (5 bases). CDR3 length: 14 residues. V lost 4 bases to trimming and J lost 0 bases, with 7 bases between them. Germline V CDR1 and CDR2: DFQATT, SNEGSKA (reference sequence). This chain's CDR3 is CSATGSSYNSPLHF. CDR3 DNA sequence: TGCAGTGCTACAGGGAGCTCCTATAATTCACCCCTCCACTTT.

This clonotype was seen ten or more times. The rearrangement uses TRBV19 and TRBJ1-5; 8 nucleotides align to TRBD1. Looked up from germline, CDR1 is LNHDA and CDR2 is SQIVND (reference sequence). Trimming removed 5 bases from V and 3 bases from J; junction bases left unmatched: 12. The CDR3 contains 17 residues. The CDR3 DNA follows: TGTGCCAGTAGTGACCGGCAAGGACAGGGCTACAATCAGCCCCAGCATTTT. Its translation: CASSDRQGQGYNQPQHF.

The chain couples TRBV4-1 to TRBJ1-6; the D gene is possibly TRBD1 (6 bases). CDR3 length: 12 residues. V lost 1 base and J 14 bases, leaving 9 bases between the germline ends. Germline loops: CDR1 MGHRA, CDR2 YSYEKL. The CDR3 protein is CASSQGGAALHF. As DNA, the CDR3 is TGCGCCAGCAGCCAAGGGGGGGCAGCCCTCCACTTT.

This sequence joins TRBV20-1 and TRBJ1-6; no reliable D call. The CDR3 contains 13 residues. Germline V gene lookup returns CDR1 DFQATT and CDR2 SNEGSKA (reference sequence). The V end lost 6 bases, the J end lost 10 bases, and 16 bases lay between the germline ends. The CDR3 DNA reads as TGCAGTGCCAGTAGTATTCCGAAGTCACCCCTCCACTTT. Its protein is CSASSIPKSPLHF.

V usage is TRBV24-1 and J usage is TRBJ2-3, with 7 positions matching TRBD1. Germline V CDR1 and CDR2: KGHDR, SFDVKD. J was trimmed by 3 bases and V by 2 bases; bases with no gene match: 1. This CDR3 contains 14 residues. CDR3 nucleotide sequence: TGTGCCACCAGTGATTCACAGGGGACAGATACGCAGTATTTT. Its protein product is CATSDSQGTDTQYF.

This clonotype showed up just once. The gene calls are TRBV19 and TRBJ1-4, with D maybe TRBD1 (5 bases). V was cut by 11 bases and J by 7 bases, with 17 bases left in between. The CDR3 has 13 residues. Germline V gives CDR1 LNHDA, CDR2 SQIVND (reference sequence). CDR3 sequence: CASGLTSGEKLFF. The CDR3 DNA reads TGTGCCTCGGGACTGACATCTGGTGAAAAACTGTTTTTT.

A few counts support this clonotype. V and J are TRBV19 and TRBJ1-1, with 12 bases aligning to TRBD1. CDR3 length equals 18 residues. Germline loops: CDR1 LNHDA, CDR2 SQIVND (reference sequence). J was trimmed by 1 base and V by 9 bases; bases with no gene match: 15. CDR3 amino acids: CASSYEIGTGGPNTEAFF. CDR3 DNA sequence: TGTGCCAGCAGTTACGAGATTGGGACAGGGGGCCCGAACACTGAAGCTTTCTTT.